This T cell receptor beta chain was profiled in a study of cytomegalovirus exposure and HLA in healthy donors. Germline CDR1 is MNHNS and CDR2 is SASEGT. V was cut by 4 bases and J by 4 bases, with 13 bases left in between. The CDR3 is made up of 14 amino acids. Study-wide results and limits: It was taken for granted in presence/absence analyses that sequencing depth across donors was roughly uniform. Accounts indicate the classifier identified cytomegalovirus status with strong specificity and sensitivity. Researchers reported in a later analysis that a missense DCLRE1C variant was tied to TCR beta V- and J-gene trimming.

13 Jbeta primers and 60 Vbeta primers were used for the PCR. TCRdb's table, derived via immunoSEQ multiplex PCR, lists solely in-frame clones and lacks some. The sample has about 95,000 clones, approximately 77% seen once. Concerning this clone: What it recognizes is unknown.

What was sequenced was PBMCs. This chain links TRBV6-1 with TRBJ1-1, with D perhaps matching TRBD1 (6 bases). The origin of this receptor is a woman between 40 and 50 years old in good health and CMV-seronegative. The CDR3 DNA reads as TGTGCCAGCAGTGTTGACCAGGGGACCACTGAAGCTTTCTTT. Protein sequence: CASSVDQGTTEAFF.